One TCR beta chain is described in this entry. The antigen remains unidentified. The same CDR3 can be traced to other DNA sequences in this sample. The sample originates from a study of shared clonotypes between healthy human individuals. General study findings and limits: Across subsets, estimated richness was generally greater for naive than for memory populations.

Repertoires were generated with immunoSEQ multiplex PCR, while TCRdb's copy carries only in-frame clones and drops some. Of 2 million to 2.5 million clones listed, approximately 94% are singletons. This TCR was recovered from a man younger than 35 in good health. The sequenced material came from naive CD4+ T cells sorted from blood. Subset: CD45RA+ positively selected.

The CDR3 sequence is CASSPRTGSYEQYF. As DNA, the CDR3 is TGTGCCAGCAGCCCTCGGACAGGGAGCTACGAGCAGTACTTC. The chain combines TRBV7-2 with TRBJ2-7, with 8 bases lining up with TRBD1. CDR3 length equals 14 residues. Germline CDR1 SGHTA, CDR2 FQGNSA. The V and J ends lost 5 bases and 3 bases, in that order; junction bases with no gene match: 6.